The 6 T cell receptor beta chains listed next were all sequenced from one sample in a study of glioma-infiltrating T cells after dendritic cell vaccination. TCRdb keeps only in-frame clones here, not all; method: immunoSEQ multiplex PCR. The data hold about 100,000 clones, with roughly three quarters observed a single time. The sequencing here drew on blood, taken before dendritic cell vaccination. These receptors were collected from a human donor with glioblastoma.

The rearrangement uses TRBV5-1 and TRBJ2-5; 7 bases are shared with TRBD1. CDR1 is SGHRS, CDR2 YFSETQ, per germline. CDR3 length: 13 amino acids. V shed 0 bases and J 5 bases; nucleotides not matched to a gene: 1. The CDR3 spells CASSLATGETQYF. Written as DNA, the CDR3 is TGCGCCAGCAGCTTGGCGACAGGGGAGACCCAGTACTTC.

The J gene is TRBJ2-7, the V gene TRBV18; the match to TRBD1 covers 9 bases. This CDR3 is 17 amino acids long. V dropped 2 bases and J dropped 1; count of bases not matched to a gene: 9. Germline V gives CDR1 KGHSH, CDR2 LQKENI. The CDR3 sequence: CASSPMSIGTGSYEQYF. The CDR3 coding sequence is TGTGCCAGCTCACCAATGTCAATTGGGACAGGGTCCTACGAGCAGTACTTC.

This clone has a single count. The chain links TRBV4-1 to TRBJ2-7, with D possibly being TRBD1 (6 bases). CDR3 length equals 15 residues. Germline values: CDR1 MGHRA, CDR2 YSYEKL. Trimming cost V 1 base and J 8 bases, with 18 bases left between them. CDR3 region: CASSQVGHGTGKQYF. The CDR3 DNA reads as TGCGCCAGCAGCCAAGTGGGACACGGGACCGGGAAGCAGTACTTC.

The genes are TRBV18 and TRBJ2-1; 8 nucleotides align to TRBD2. Germline V gene data show CDR1 as KGHSH and CDR2 as LQKENI. V lost 2 bases, J lost 4 bases, and 10 bases stayed unmatched. There are 17 residues in the CDR3. CDR3: CASSPFTSGSQYNEQFF. The CDR3 DNA is TGTGCCAGCTCACCATTTACGAGCGGGAGCCAATACAATGAGCAGTTCTTC.

This sequence joins TRBV15 and TRBJ2-1; TRBD2 matches at 11 bases. The CDR3 consists of 17 residues. The germline V gene encodes CDR1 LNHNV and CDR2 YYDKDF (reference sequence). J gave up 1 base and V 1 base, and 3 bases lay outside the gene matches. The CDR3 here is CATSRGLAGISYNEQFF. The CDR3 bases are TGTGCCACCAGCAGAGGACTAGCGGGGATATCCTACAATGAGCAGTTCTTC.

V usage is TRBV5-5 and J usage is TRBJ1-2; 8 nucleotides line up with TRBD1. Trimming cost V 4 bases and J 2 bases; bases outside gene matches: 4. This CDR3 has 14 residues. Germline-derived CDR1 and CDR2 are SGHKS and YYEKEE (reference sequence). The CDR3 sequence: CASSQGAGNYGYTF. Written as DNA, the CDR3 is TGTGCCAGCAGCCAGGGGGCGGGGAACTATGGCTACACCTTC.